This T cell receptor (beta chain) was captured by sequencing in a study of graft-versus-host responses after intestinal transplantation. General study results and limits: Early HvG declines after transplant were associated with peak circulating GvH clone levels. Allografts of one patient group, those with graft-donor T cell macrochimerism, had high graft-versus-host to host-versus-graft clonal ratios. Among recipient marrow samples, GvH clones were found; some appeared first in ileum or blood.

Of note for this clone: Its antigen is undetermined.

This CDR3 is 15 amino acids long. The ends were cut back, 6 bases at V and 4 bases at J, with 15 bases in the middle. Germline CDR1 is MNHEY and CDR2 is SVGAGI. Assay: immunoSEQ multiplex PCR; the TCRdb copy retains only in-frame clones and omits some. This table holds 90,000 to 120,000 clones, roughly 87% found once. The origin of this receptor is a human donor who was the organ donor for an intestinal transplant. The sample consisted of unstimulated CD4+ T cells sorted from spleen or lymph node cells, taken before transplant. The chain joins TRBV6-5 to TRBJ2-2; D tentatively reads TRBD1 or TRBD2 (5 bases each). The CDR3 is CASRRGRASTGELFF. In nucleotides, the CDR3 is TGTGCCAGCAGGAGGGGCAGGGCAAGCACCGGGGAGCTGTTTTTT.